This T cell receptor beta chain derives from a study of lymphopenia after photon versus proton radiotherapy. Clones were read by immunoSEQ multiplex PCR, and TCRdb kept only the in-frame ones, dropping some. The sample shows about 70,000 clones, approximately 87% of them seen only once. General observations from the study: After lymphocyte nadir, photon-treated repertoires showed oligoclonal expansion, especially CD8+ Temra. Under photons, naive T cells and diversity fell while effector/memory populations rose. Better survival with proton therapy was suggested as possible, not demonstrated. Post-nadir TCR diversity decline inversely tracked overall survival among those who died.

Germline V gives CDR1 MGHRA, CDR2 YSYEKL. This CDR3 contains 17 residues. Trimming took 4 bases from V and 0 from J, leaving 13 bases between them. As for this clone: The antigen is not known.

The sample consisted of peripheral blood, taken from a patient treated with proton-based radiotherapy. The chain joins TRBV4-1 to TRBJ2-6, with D tentatively TRBD1 (6 bases). The receptor's source is a man older than 75 with esophageal cancer. The CDR3 region has the DNA TGCGCCAGCAGCCTTTGGGACACTAACTCTGGGGCCAACGTCCTGACTTTC. Protein product: CASSLWDTNSGANVLTF.